The entry below describes one TCR beta chain. These data come from a study of blood T cells in healthy people across ages. Alongside a J-beta primer mix, a sample-barcoded 5' primer served in a second PCR lasting roughly 6 to 12 cycles. TCRdb used MiXCR to reprocess the 5' RACE reads, holding one entry per CDR3 protein. The table shows approximately 1.5 million distinct CDR3 sequences, with approximately 32% occurring only once. This CDR3 comprises 13 residues. From germline, CDR1 is SGHTA and CDR2 FQGTGA. The ends lost 5 bases at V and 5 bases at J; junction bases unmatched: 5. The sequence was obtained from a young woman in good health. The chain recombines TRBV7-3 with TRBJ1-1; 7 bases match TRBD1. The sample was blood. The CDR3 region has the DNA TGTGCCAGCAGCCAGACAGGGAGGACTGAAGCTTTCTTT. As protein: CASSQTGRTEAFF. Drawing the rest from reference TRBV7-3 and TRBJ1-1, the complete variable domain is GAGVSQTPSNKVTEKGKYVELRCDPISGHTALYWYRQSLGQGPEFLIYFQGTGAADDSGLPNDRFFAVRPEGSVSTLKIQRTERGDSAVYLCASSQTGRTEAFFGQGTRLTVV.